What follows are 2 T cell receptor beta chains derived from one specimen sequenced in a study of blood T cells in healthy people across ages. The use of a sample-barcoded 5' primer and a J-beta primer mix characterized a second PCR of roughly 7 to 11 cycles. TCRdb independently ran MiXCR on the 5' RACE reads; one entry per CDR3 protein. Of over a million distinct CDR3 sequences in the sample, around 42% were seen once. Sequenced material: blood. All receptors come from a woman between 18 and 29 years old in good health.

V usage is TRBV2 and J usage is TRBJ1-1; D is ambiguous. The V gene's germline CDR1 is SNHLY and CDR2 FYNNEI. V was trimmed by 6 bases and J by 1 base, leaving 9 bases between them. The CDR3 spans 13 residues. The CDR3 loop reads CASRSESNTEAFF. The CDR3 nucleotides read TGTGCCAGCAGGTCGGAATCGAACACTGAAGCTTTCTTT.

This clonotype is a singleton in its sample. The chain combines TRBV20-1 with TRBJ2-7, with 12 bases lining up with TRBD2. CDR1 DFQATT and CDR2 SNEGSKA come from the germline V gene (reference sequence). The CDR3 extends over 15 amino acids. The ends lost 3 bases at V and 7 bases at J; junction bases unmatched: 10. CDR3 region: CSARTSGGLYNEQYF. The CDR3 DNA follows: TGCAGTGCTAGGACTAGCGGGGGACTTTACAATGAGCAGTACTTC.